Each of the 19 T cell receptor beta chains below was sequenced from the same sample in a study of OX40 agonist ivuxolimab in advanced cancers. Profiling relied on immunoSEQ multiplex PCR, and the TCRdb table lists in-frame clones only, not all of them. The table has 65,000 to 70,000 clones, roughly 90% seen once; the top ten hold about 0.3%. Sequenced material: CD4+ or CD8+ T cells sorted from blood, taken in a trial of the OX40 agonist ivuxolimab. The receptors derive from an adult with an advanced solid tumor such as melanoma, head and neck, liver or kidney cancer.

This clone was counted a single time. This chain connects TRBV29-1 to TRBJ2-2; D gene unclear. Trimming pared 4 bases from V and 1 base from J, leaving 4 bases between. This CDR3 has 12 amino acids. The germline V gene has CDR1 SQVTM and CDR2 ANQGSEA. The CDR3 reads CSVGLNTGELFF. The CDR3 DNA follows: TGCAGCGTTGGACTGAACACCGGGGAGCTGTTTTTT.

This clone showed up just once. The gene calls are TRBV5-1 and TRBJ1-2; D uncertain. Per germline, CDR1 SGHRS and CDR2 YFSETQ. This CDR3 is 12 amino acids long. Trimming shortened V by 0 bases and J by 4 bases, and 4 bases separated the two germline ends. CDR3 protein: CASSLAGYGYTF. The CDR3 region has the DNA TGCGCCAGCAGCTTGGCCGGCTATGGCTACACCTTC.

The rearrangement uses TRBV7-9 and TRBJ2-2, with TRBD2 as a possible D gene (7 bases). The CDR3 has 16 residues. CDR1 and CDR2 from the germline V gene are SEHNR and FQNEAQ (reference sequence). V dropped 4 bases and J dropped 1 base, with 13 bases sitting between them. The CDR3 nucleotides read TGTGCCAGCAGCTCCACGGGGGGCTTGAACACCGGGGAGCTGTTTTTT. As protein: CASSSTGGLNTGELFF.

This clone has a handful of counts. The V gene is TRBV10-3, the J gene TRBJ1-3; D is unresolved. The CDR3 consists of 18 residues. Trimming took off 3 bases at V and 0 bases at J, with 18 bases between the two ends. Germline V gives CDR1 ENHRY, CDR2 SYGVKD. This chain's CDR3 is CAISDELWGGPSGNTIYF. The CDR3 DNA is TGTGCCATCAGTGATGAGCTGTGGGGTGGGCCCTCTGGAAACACCATATATTTT.

This chain's CDR3 is CASRGSSHSNQPQHF. The CDR3 region has the DNA TGTGCCAGCAGAGGGTCCAGCCATAGCAATCAGCCCCAGCATTTT. The V and J genes are TRBV28 and TRBJ1-5; D remains unclear. The germline V and J ends were trimmed by 6 bases and 0 bases, with 12 bases remaining between them. This CDR3 spans 15 amino acids. CDR1 and CDR2 from the germline V gene are MDHEN and SYDVKM.

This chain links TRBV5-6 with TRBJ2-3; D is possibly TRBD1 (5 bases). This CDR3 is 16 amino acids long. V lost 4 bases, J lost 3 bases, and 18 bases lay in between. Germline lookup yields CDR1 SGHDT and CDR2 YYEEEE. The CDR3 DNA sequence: TGTGCCAGCAGCCCTCAGGGTGTTCTGGGTACAGATACGCAGTATTTT. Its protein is CASSPQGVLGTDTQYF.

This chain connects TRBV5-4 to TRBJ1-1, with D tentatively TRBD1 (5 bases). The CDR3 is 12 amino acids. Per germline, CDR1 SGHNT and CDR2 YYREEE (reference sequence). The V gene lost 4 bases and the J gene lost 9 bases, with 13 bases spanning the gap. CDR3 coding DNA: TGTGCCAGCAGCATAAAGACAGCTAAAGCTTTCTTT. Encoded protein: CASSIKTAKAFF.

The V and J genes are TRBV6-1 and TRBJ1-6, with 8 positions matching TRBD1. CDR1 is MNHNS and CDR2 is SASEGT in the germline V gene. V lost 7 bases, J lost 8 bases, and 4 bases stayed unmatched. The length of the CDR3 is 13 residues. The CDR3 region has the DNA TGTGCCAGCATTGGGACAGGCGATTCACCCCTCCACTTT. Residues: CASIGTGDSPLHF.

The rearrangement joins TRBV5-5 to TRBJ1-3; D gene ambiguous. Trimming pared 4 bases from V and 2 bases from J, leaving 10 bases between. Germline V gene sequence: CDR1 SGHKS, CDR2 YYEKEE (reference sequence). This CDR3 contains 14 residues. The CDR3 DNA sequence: TGTGCCAGCAGCCGTCAAGGAACTGGAAACACCATATATTTT. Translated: CASSRQGTGNTIYF.

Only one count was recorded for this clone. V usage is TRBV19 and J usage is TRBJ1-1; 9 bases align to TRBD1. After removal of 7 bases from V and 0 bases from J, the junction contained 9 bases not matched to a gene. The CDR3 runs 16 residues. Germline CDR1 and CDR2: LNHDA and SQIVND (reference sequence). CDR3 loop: CASKGQGKLMNTEAFF. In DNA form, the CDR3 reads TGTGCCAGTAAGGGACAGGGCAAACTAATGAACACTGAAGCTTTCTTT. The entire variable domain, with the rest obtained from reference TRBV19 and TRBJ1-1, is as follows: DGGITQSPKYLFRKEGQNVTLSCEQNLNHDAMYWYRQDPGQGLRLIYYSQIVNDFQKGDIAEGYSVSREKKESFPLTVTSAQKNPTAFYLCASKGQGKLMNTEAFFGQGTRLTVV.

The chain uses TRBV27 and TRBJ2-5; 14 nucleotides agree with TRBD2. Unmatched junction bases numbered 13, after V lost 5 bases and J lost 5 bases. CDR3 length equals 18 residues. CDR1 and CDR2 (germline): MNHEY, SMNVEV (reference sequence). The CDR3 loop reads CASSHLGGTSGSRETQYF. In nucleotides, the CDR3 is TGTGCCAGCAGTCACTTAGGAGGGACTAGCGGGAGTCGGGAGACCCAGTACTTC.

CDR3 nucleotides: TGTGCTAGTGCCCAGATAACAGGGGGCGCCGTGACCGAGCAGTACTTC. Residues: CASAQITGGAVTEQYF. The chain combines TRBV12-5 with TRBJ2-7; 9 positions match TRBD1. Germline V gene data show CDR1 as LGHNT and CDR2 as FRNRAP. CDR3 length equals 16 residues. J was trimmed by 6 bases and V by 7 bases; bases with no gene match: 16.

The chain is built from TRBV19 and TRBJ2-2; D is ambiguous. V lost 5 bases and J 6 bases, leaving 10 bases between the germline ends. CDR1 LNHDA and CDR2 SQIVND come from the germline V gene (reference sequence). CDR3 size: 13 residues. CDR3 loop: CASSEVLSGELFF. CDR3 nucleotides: TGTGCCAGTAGTGAGGTCCTCTCCGGGGAGCTGTTTTTT. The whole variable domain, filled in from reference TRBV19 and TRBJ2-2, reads DGGITQSPKYLFRKEGQNVTLSCEQNLNHDAMYWYRQDPGQGLRLIYYSQIVNDFQKGDIAEGYSVSREKKESFPLTVTSAQKNPTAFYLCASSEVLSGELFFGEGSRLTVL.

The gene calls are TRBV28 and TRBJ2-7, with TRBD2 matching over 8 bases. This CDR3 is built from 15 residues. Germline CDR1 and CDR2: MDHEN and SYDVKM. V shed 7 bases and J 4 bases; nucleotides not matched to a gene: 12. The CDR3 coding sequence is TGTGCCAGCAAACCCGACAGGACTAGCTTTTACGAGCAGTACTTC. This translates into CASKPDRTSFYEQYF.

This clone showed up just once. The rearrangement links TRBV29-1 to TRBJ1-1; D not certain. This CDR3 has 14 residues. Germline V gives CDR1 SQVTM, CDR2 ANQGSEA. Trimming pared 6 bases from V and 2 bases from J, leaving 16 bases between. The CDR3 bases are TGCAGCGTCACAGATATCATGGGAAACACTGAAGCTTTCTTT. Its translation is CSVTDIMGNTEAFF.

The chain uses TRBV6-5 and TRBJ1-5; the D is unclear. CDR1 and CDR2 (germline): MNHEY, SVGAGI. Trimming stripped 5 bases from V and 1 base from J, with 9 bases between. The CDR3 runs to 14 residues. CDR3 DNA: TGTGCCAGCAGTGAACTGCGGAGCAATCAGCCCCAGCATTTT. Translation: CASSELRSNQPQHF.

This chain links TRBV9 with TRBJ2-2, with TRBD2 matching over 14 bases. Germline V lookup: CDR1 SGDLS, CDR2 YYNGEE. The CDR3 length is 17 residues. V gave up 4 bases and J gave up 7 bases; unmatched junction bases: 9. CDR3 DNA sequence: TGTGCCAGCAGCTCCAGACTAGCGGGAGGGCCGGGCGGGGAGCTGTTTTTT. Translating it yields CASSSRLAGGPGGELFF.

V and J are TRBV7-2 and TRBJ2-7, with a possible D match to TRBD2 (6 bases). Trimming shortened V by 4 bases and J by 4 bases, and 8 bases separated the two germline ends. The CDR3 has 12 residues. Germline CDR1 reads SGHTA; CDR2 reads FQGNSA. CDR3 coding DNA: TGTGCCAGCAGCTCGACTAGTTACGAGCAGTACTTC. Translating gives CASSSTSYEQYF. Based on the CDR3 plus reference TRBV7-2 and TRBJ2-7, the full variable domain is GAGVSQSPSNKVTEKGKDVELRCDPISGHTALYWYRQSLGQGLEFLIYFQGNSAPDKSGLPSDRFSAERTGGSVSTLTIQRTQQEDSAVYLCASSSTSYEQYFGPGTRLTVT.

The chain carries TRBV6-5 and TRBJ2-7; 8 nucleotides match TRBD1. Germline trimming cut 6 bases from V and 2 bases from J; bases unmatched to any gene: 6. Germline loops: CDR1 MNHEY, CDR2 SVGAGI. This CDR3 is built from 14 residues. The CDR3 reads CASRDRDRTYEQYF. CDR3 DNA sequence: TGTGCCAGCAGGGACCGGGACAGGACCTACGAGCAGTACTTC.